These 14 T cell receptor beta chains came from one sample sequenced in a study of blood T cell repertoires in COVID-19. Profiling relied on immunoSEQ multiplex PCR, and the TCRdb table lists in-frame clones only, not all of them. The table shows 120,000 to 150,000 clones, with 80% to 85% occurring only once. Sequencing was done on a sample of peripheral blood. The receptors originated from a human donor in a cohort sampled during active COVID-19.

This chain uses TRBV6-6 with TRBJ2-1; TRBD1 matches at 7 bases. In germline, CDR1 is MNHNY, CDR2 SVGAGI (reference sequence). V lost 7 bases, J lost 7 bases, and 4 bases stayed unmatched. The CDR3 spans 12 residues. CDR3 protein: CASTDRENEQFF. CDR3 coding DNA: TGTGCCAGCACTGACAGGGAAAATGAGCAGTTCTTC.

The genes are TRBV28 and TRBJ1-4; perhaps TRBD1 as D (5 bases). The germline V gene has CDR1 MDHEN and CDR2 SYDVKM. This CDR3 is built from 14 residues. The V end lost 7 bases, the J end lost 11 bases, and 20 bases lay between the germline ends. This CDR3 reads CASTAGAVAGKLFF. The CDR3 nucleotides read TGTGCCAGCACCGCCGGGGCCGTCGCGGGGAAACTGTTTTTT.

V is TRBV21-1 and J is TRBJ1-1. TRBV21-1 is termed a pseudogene. The CDR3 totals 12 residues. CDR3 in amino acids: CASSKERSEAFF. The CDR3 nucleotides are TGTGCCAGCAGCAAGGAGCGGAGTGAAGCTTTCTTT.

This chain connects TRBV29-1 to TRBJ1-1; TRBD1 might be the D (6 bases). The V and J ends lost 5 bases and 5 bases respectively, with 15 bases between them. CDR3 length: 13 residues. Germline V gives CDR1 SQVTM, CDR2 ANQGSEA. As DNA, the CDR3 is TGCAGCGTTCACCGTGGGGGCAAAACTGAAGCTTTCTTT. As protein: CSVHRGGKTEAFF.

The chain recombines TRBV5-6 with TRBJ1-2; 8 nucleotides align to TRBD1. The CDR3 loop spans 14 amino acids. Germline V gene sequence: CDR1 SGHDT, CDR2 YYEEEE. V was clipped by 4 bases and J by 5 bases; unmatched bases: 7. The CDR3 sequence: CASSNGQGGYGYTF. CDR3 in DNA: TGTGCCAGCAGCAACGGACAGGGAGGGTATGGCTACACCTTC.

This chain joins TRBV24-1 and TRBJ2-3; TRBD2 agrees at 13 bases. This CDR3 region has 18 residues. The germline V gene encodes CDR1 KGHDR and CDR2 SFDVKD. With V trimmed by 4 bases and J by 2 bases, 8 bases remained unmatched. The CDR3 is CATSDLGLAGRYTDTQYF. The CDR3 DNA reads as TGTGCCACCAGTGACCTGGGACTAGCGGGGAGGTACACAGATACGCAGTATTTT.

The table lists this clone with a few counts. This chain uses TRBV5-1 with TRBJ2-2, with TRBD1 as a possible D gene (5 bases). V gave up 7 bases and J gave up 5 bases, with 9 bases separating them. Germline CDR1 is SGHRS and CDR2 is YFSETQ. This CDR3 is built from 12 residues. The CDR3 coding sequence is TGCGCCAGCGGCAGGGAAACCGGGGAGCTGTTTTTT. Protein: CASGRETGELFF. The full variable domain, in which reference TRBV5-1 and TRBJ2-2 provide the parts outside the CDR3, is KAGVTQTPRYLIKTRGQQVTLSCSPISGHRSVSWYQQTPGQGLQFLFEYFSETQRNKGNFPGRFSGRQFSNSRSEMNVSTLELGDSALYLCASGRETGELFFGEGSRLTVL.

This chain links TRBV10-3 with TRBJ1-5; TRBD1 matches 9 bases. In germline, CDR1 is ENHRY, CDR2 SYGVKD. With V trimmed by 4 bases and J by 5 bases, 9 bases remained unmatched. The CDR3 totals 16 residues. The CDR3 is CAISVSDRGPHQPQHF. CDR3 DNA sequence: TGTGCCATCAGTGTTTCGGACAGGGGTCCCCATCAGCCCCAGCATTTT.

CDR3 DNA: TGTGCCAGCTCACCGGGACAGGGGACATACAATGAGCAGTTCTTC. Amino acids: CASSPGQGTYNEQFF. The chain couples TRBV18 to TRBJ2-1, with 10 bases matching TRBD1. The V gene end was trimmed by 3 bases and the J gene end by 4 bases; junction bases not matched to a gene: 3. Germline V gene lookup returns CDR1 KGHSH and CDR2 LQKENI. The CDR3 runs 15 residues.

The CDR3 nucleotides read TGTGCCAGCAGCCCCAAACCGGGACAGGGCCTGCGGTGGGAGACCCAGTACTTC. Amino acid sequence: CASSPKPGQGLRWETQYF. The chain carries TRBV7-9 and TRBJ2-5; 9 nucleotides match TRBD1. J gave up 5 bases and V 5 bases, and 18 bases lay outside the gene matches. There are 18 residues in the CDR3. Germline-derived CDR1 and CDR2 are SEHNR and FQNEAQ (reference sequence).

This chain uses TRBV3-1 (or the pseudogene TRBV3-2) with TRBJ2-3; possibly TRBD1 for D (5 bases). Trimming removed 4 bases from V and 6 bases from J, with 11 bases in between. The CDR3 length is 13 residues. CDR1 is LGHDT, CDR2 YNNKEL, per germline (reference sequence). The CDR3 region is CASSPPTEDTQYF. The CDR3 DNA reads as TGTGCCAGCAGCCCCCCGACAGAGGATACGCAGTATTTT.

The CDR3 region has the DNA TGTGCCAGCAGCCAAGTCCCCTCGGGGGTAGCAAAAGAGACCCAGTACTTC. Residues: CASSQVPSGVAKETQYF. The J gene is TRBJ2-5, the V gene TRBV3-1 (or the pseudogene TRBV3-2); a weak D match, TRBD2 (6 bases). Deletions cut 1 base from V and 3 bases from J, with 18 bases between. Germline V lookup: CDR1 LGHDT, CDR2 YNNKEL (reference sequence). This CDR3 has 17 amino acids.

The chain employs TRBV5-4 and TRBJ1-1; a weak D match, TRBD1 (6 bases). Germline CDR1 is SGHNT and CDR2 is YYREEE (reference sequence). This CDR3 comprises 14 residues. V dropped 3 bases and J dropped 1 base, with 10 bases sitting between them. The CDR3 nucleotides are TGTGCCAGCAGCTCAGGGGCGGGGAACACTGAAGCTTTCTTT. Translation gives CASSSGAGNTEAFF. The full variable domain, its missing parts supplied by reference TRBV5-4 and TRBJ1-1, is ETGVTQSPTHLIKTRGQQVTLRCSSQSGHNTVSWYQQALGQGPQFIFQYYREEENGRGNFPPRFSGLQFPNYSSELNVNALELDDSALYLCASSSGAGNTEAFFGQGTRLTVV.

The sample holds one count of this clone. The J gene is TRBJ2-2, the V gene TRBV10-1, with TRBD2 matching 8 bases. CDR1 WNHNN and CDR2 SYGVQD come from the germline V gene (reference sequence). CDR3 length equals 15 residues. V was clipped by 11 bases and J by 3 bases; unmatched bases: 11. The CDR3 region is CAAGRGGVYTGELFF. The CDR3 region has the DNA TGCGCCGCAGGCCGGGGGGGCGTCTACACCGGGGAGCTGTTTTTT.